This T cell receptor beta chain originates from a study of breast tumors, draining lymph nodes, adjacent tissues. Points from the study as a whole: The lymph node origin of tumor T cells was framed as consistent with a hypothesis, not demonstrated. Compared with lymph nodes, tumors were less diverse; compared with nontumor tissue, more. Luminal-like breast cancer showed significantly greater tumor-nontumor repertoire similarity than basal-like breast cancer did.

This clonotype was detected many times. Its target is unknown. CDR3 length equals 19 residues. Per the germline V gene, CDR1 is MNHEY and CDR2 is SVGAGI. Germline trimming cut 6 bases from V and 0 bases from J; bases unmatched to any gene: 9. The lymph nodes were axillary draining lymph nodes from breast cancer patients. TCRdb called the multiplex PCR reads again in MiXCR, with one record for every CDR3 protein. The data show 200,000 to 300,000 distinct CDR3 sequences, with roughly 31% seen just once and about 1.2% held by the top ten. The sample was axillary lymph node tissue. This clonotype was sampled from a female donor with breast cancer. Some clones in this sample may be carry-over from other donors' samples. This chain links TRBV6-5 with TRBJ2-2; 14 bases map to TRBD2. Written as DNA, the CDR3 is TGTGCCAGCAGGTCACCGGGACTAGCGGGAGTAGCGAACACCGGGGAGCTGTTTTTT. This encodes CASRSPGLAGVANTGELFF.